The 10 T cell receptor beta chains below come from one sample, sequenced in a study of CD8 T cells in Susac syndrome. Random hexamers were used to reverse transcribe an amount of roughly 0.5 to 1 ug RNA. TCRdb re-called the immunoSEQ multiplex PCR reads through MiXCR, storing one row per CDR3 protein. The sample consists of around 170,000 distinct CDR3 sequences, roughly 94% of them appearing once. Sequencing used CD4+ T cells from PBMCs. The source of these receptors is a human donor with Susac syndrome.

The rearrangement links TRBV3-1 to TRBJ1-1, with D perhaps TRBD1 (5 bases). V lost 4 bases to trimming and J lost 0 bases, with 12 bases between them. Germline V gene sequence: CDR1 LGHDT, CDR2 YNNKEL (reference sequence). The CDR3 sequence is 15 residues long. This chain's CDR3 is CASSLSTVMNTEAFF. CDR3 nucleotide sequence: TGTGCCAGCAGCCTTTCGACAGTTATGAACACTGAAGCTTTCTTT. Full variable domain (rest looked up from reference TRBV3-1 and TRBJ1-1): DTAVSQTPKYLVTQMGNDKSIKCEQNLGHDTMYWYKQDSKKFLKIMFSYNNKELIINETVPNRFSPKSPDKAHLNLHINSLELGDSAVYFCASSLSTVMNTEAFFGQGTRLTVV.

This clonotype came up once. The chain links TRBV3-1 to TRBJ1-1; D gene unclear. The CDR3 is made up of 14 amino acids. V shed 3 bases and J shed 7 bases, with 15 bases lying between them. CDR1 is LGHDT and CDR2 is YNNKEL in the germline V gene (reference sequence). This chain's CDR3 is CASSQLNPNGEAFF. Here the CDR3 DNA reads TGTGCCAGCAGCCAGCTCAATCCGAACGGTGAAGCTTTCTTT.

This chain uses TRBV5-1 with TRBJ2-7; 7 positions agree with TRBD2. The length of the CDR3 is 14 residues. The J segment lost 7 bases and the V segment lost 4 bases, leaving 11 bases of the junction unmatched. Germline CDR1 SGHRS, CDR2 YFSETQ. The CDR3 nucleotides read TGCGCCAGCAGCCCCGGGGAGCGGGGTATAGAGCAGTACTTC. As protein: CASSPGERGIEQYF.

The chain couples TRBV7-9 to TRBJ1-2; 9 bases are a match to TRBD1. This CDR3 contains 15 residues. Trimming cost V 5 bases and J 6 bases; bases outside gene matches: 10. The germline gives CDR1 SEHNR, CDR2 FQNEAQ (reference sequence). CDR3: CASSARGQGSDGYTF. The CDR3 nucleotides are TGTGCCAGCAGCGCGCGCGGACAGGGGTCAGATGGCTACACCTTC.

This chain connects TRBV20-1 to TRBJ1-6; no definite D call. The CDR3 spans 14 residues. Germline CDR1 and CDR2: DFQATT and SNEGSKA (reference sequence). Trimming left V 3 bases short and J 2 bases short, with 8 bases between. CDR3 in amino acids: CSASTGAYNSPLHF. The CDR3 nucleotides read TGCAGTGCTAGTACTGGGGCCTATAATTCACCCCTCCACTTT.

In DNA, the CDR3 is TGTGCCAGCAGCCCAGGGGTGATAGCGGGGGACTACAATGAGCAGTTCTTC. It codes for CASSPGVIAGDYNEQFF. The gene calls are TRBV7-9 and TRBJ2-1; 9 bases line up with TRBD2. The CDR3 is 17 residues long. Trimming at V came to 5 bases and at J to 3 bases, leaving 11 bases not matched to a gene. Germline V gene data show CDR1 as SEHNR and CDR2 as FQNEAQ (reference sequence).

The CDR3 loop reads CASSYSGTAGDTQYF. DNA for the CDR3: TGTGCCAGCAGTTACTCAGGGACCGCGGGAGATACGCAGTATTTT. The genes are TRBV6-6 and TRBJ2-3; tentatively, D is TRBD1 or TRBD2 (5 bases each). The CDR3 is 15 residues long. Germline lookup yields CDR1 MNHNY and CDR2 SVGAGI (reference sequence). Trimming removed 0 bases at V and 5 bases at J, with 12 bases between.

The gene calls are TRBV3-1 and TRBJ2-5, with a weak D call TRBD2 (5 bases). Germline CDR1 and CDR2: LGHDT and YNNKEL (reference sequence). The V and J ends lost 2 bases and 0 bases respectively, with 7 bases between them. This CDR3 is 14 amino acids long. The CDR3 sequence is CASSQMRDQETQYF. Here the CDR3 DNA reads TGTGCCAGCAGCCAAATGAGGGACCAAGAGACCCAGTACTTC.

The chain joins TRBV7-8 to TRBJ2-3; 9 bases map to TRBD2. The CDR3 runs to 17 residues. The germline gives CDR1 SGHVS, CDR2 FQNEAQ. Losses at the gene ends were 5 bases for V and 0 bases for J; bases not matched to a gene: 9. The CDR3 DNA follows: TGTGCCAGCAGCCCTCGGGTAGCGGGGGCCAGCACAGATACGCAGTATTTT. Translating gives CASSPRVAGASTDTQYF. The complete variable domain, with remaining parts taken from reference TRBV7-8 and TRBJ2-3, reads GAGVSQSPRYKVAKRGQDVALRCDPISGHVSLFWYQQALGQGPEFLTYFQNEAQLDKSGLPSDRFFAERPEGSVSTLKIQRTQQEDSAVYLCASSPRVAGASTDTQYFGPGTRLTVL.

The rearrangement joins TRBV27 to TRBJ1-1; unclear D gene. This CDR3 comprises 11 residues. Trimming shortened V by 4 bases and J by 11 bases, and 11 bases separated the two germline ends. The V gene's germline CDR1 is MNHEY and CDR2 SMNVEV (reference sequence). The CDR3 protein is CASSSTGRAFF. The CDR3 bases are TGTGCCAGCAGTTCCACCGGGAGGGCTTTCTTT.